These 21 T cell receptor beta chains were sequenced from one sample in a study of shared clonotypes between healthy human individuals. Generated by immunoSEQ multiplex PCR, the TCRdb table keeps only in-frame clones and is missing some. The data contain roughly 1.4 million clones, approximately 98.5% of them singletons. The specimen sequenced was naive CD4+ T cells sorted from blood. The subset was: CD45RA+ positively selected. The receptors were sampled from a young man in good health.

This sequence joins TRBV29-1 and TRBJ2-2; D is tentatively TRBD1 or TRBD2 (5 bases each). The V and J ends lost 7 bases and 4 bases respectively, with 16 bases between them. The CDR3 is made up of 14 amino acids. Germline V gene lookup returns CDR1 SQVTM and CDR2 ANQGSEA. CDR3 coding DNA: TGCAGCGGGGGCCGCGAGGGTTCCACCGGGGAGCTGTTTTTT. Amino acids: CSGGREGSTGELFF.

The gene calls are TRBV28 and TRBJ2-1; D tentatively fits TRBD1 or TRBD2 (5 bases each). Germline V gene sequence: CDR1 MDHEN, CDR2 SYDVKM. CDR3 length equals 13 residues. V lost 6 bases and J lost 9, with 15 bases in between. The CDR3 nucleotides read TGTGCCAGCAGGCCCCGTTTGGGGGTTGAGCAGTTCTTC. Residues: CASRPRLGVEQFF. The full variable domain, rest sourced from reference TRBV28 and TRBJ2-1, is DVKVTQSSRYLVKRTGEKVFLECVQDMDHENMFWYRQDPGLGLRLIYFSYDVKMKEKGDIPEGYSVSREKKERFSLILESASTNQTSMYLCASRPRLGVEQFFGPGTRLTVL.

This chain uses TRBV6-5 with TRBJ2-1; D is uncertain. CDR3 length: 15 amino acids. V was shortened by 0 bases and J by 5 bases, with 11 bases between the two germline ends. CDR1 is MNHEY and CDR2 is SVGAGI in the germline V gene. The CDR3 DNA is TGTGCCAGCAGTTACTCGATTGTACTCGACAATGAGCAGTTCTTC. It encodes CASSYSIVLDNEQFF.

A word on this clone: The sample carries other DNA sequences with the same CDR3. This rearrangement joins TRBV5-1 to TRBJ2-1; D possibly corresponds to TRBD2 (5 bases). The germline V gene encodes CDR1 SGHRS and CDR2 YFSETQ. The V gene lost 0 bases and the J gene lost 4 bases, with 11 bases spanning the gap. CDR3 size: 15 residues. The DNA for the CDR3 is TGCGCCAGCAGCTTGGCCTCGGGAACTTACAATGAGCAGTTCTTC. It specifies CASSLASGTYNEQFF.

CDR3 amino acids: CASSYQGGYTF. As DNA, the CDR3 is TGTGCCAGCAGTTACCAGGGTGGCTACACCTTC. The chain links TRBV6-5 to TRBJ1-2; a weak D match, TRBD1 (5 bases). Trimming took 2 bases from V and 7 from J, leaving 5 bases between them. The CDR3 covers 11 residues. Germline V gene data show CDR1 as MNHEY and CDR2 as SVGAGI.

The J gene is TRBJ2-7, the V gene TRBV2, with TRBD2 matching over 11 bases. V shed 3 bases and J 6 bases; nucleotides not matched to a gene: 10. CDR1 SNHLY and CDR2 FYNNEI come from the germline V gene. The CDR3 has 16 residues. CDR3 region: CASSDYSGRAPGEQYF. CDR3 in DNA: TGTGCCAGCAGTGATTATAGCGGGAGGGCCCCGGGCGAGCAGTACTTC.

Note on this clone: Other DNA sequences of this sample code for an identical CDR3. The genes are TRBV5-1 and TRBJ2-2, with D uncertain. The ends were cut back, 0 bases at V and 5 bases at J, with 5 bases in the middle. Germline lookup yields CDR1 SGHRS and CDR2 YFSETQ. The CDR3 is made up of 13 amino acids. The CDR3 sequence: CASSLELTGELFF. CDR3 sequence (DNA): TGCGCCAGCAGCTTGGAGTTGACCGGGGAGCTGTTTTTT.

The genes are TRBV11-2 and TRBJ2-7; D is unclear. This CDR3 spans 14 amino acids. The V end was cut by 2 bases, the J end by 5 bases, with 13 bases between. Looked up from germline, CDR1 is SGHAT and CDR2 is FQNNGV. The CDR3 nucleotides are TGTGCCAGCAGCTTAAGGGTTCATGGAGACGAGCAGTACTTC. It encodes CASSLRVHGDEQYF.

This clone was found once. The gene calls are TRBV7-2 and TRBJ2-5; 9 bases are shared with TRBD1. This CDR3 is 14 amino acids long. CDR1 is SGHTA, CDR2 FQGNSA, per germline. After removal of 5 bases from V and 5 bases from J, the junction contained 6 bases not matched to a gene. The CDR3 loop reads CASSNRGPGETQYF. Written as DNA, the CDR3 is TGTGCCAGCAGCAACAGGGGGCCAGGGGAGACCCAGTACTTC.

A single count supports this clone. The chain uses TRBV4-2 and TRBJ2-3; 15 nucleotides align to TRBD2. The J segment lost 2 bases and the V segment lost 1 base, leaving 10 bases of the junction unmatched. CDR1 LGHNA and CDR2 YNFKEQ come from the germline V gene. The CDR3 sequence is 20 residues long. The CDR3 region is CASSQVSGLAGGANTDTQYF. The CDR3 region has the DNA TGTGCCAGCAGCCAAGTGTCAGGACTAGCGGGAGGGGCAAACACAGATACGCAGTATTTT.

This chain connects TRBV14 to TRBJ2-5; no definite D call. Germline CDR1 reads SGHDN; CDR2 reads FVKESK. V was cut by 1 base and J by 2 bases, with 14 bases left in between. CDR3 length equals 16 residues. The CDR3 DNA reads as TGTGCCAGCAGCCAAGGGGCCTCCCTGGGGCAAGAGACCCAGTACTTC. Translating it yields CASSQGASLGQETQYF.

The CDR3 reads CASSAQDRVETQYF. Written as DNA, the CDR3 is TGTGCCAGCAGTGCCCAGGACAGGGTGGAGACCCAGTACTTC. The chain combines TRBV6-1 with TRBJ2-5; the match to TRBD1 covers 8 bases. The trim removed 4 bases at V and 5 bases at J, leaving 6 bases unmatched. The CDR3 has 14 amino acids. CDR1 and CDR2 (germline): MNHNS, SASEGT.

The chain carries TRBV9 and TRBJ2-3; the match to TRBD2 covers 8 bases. The CDR3 loop spans 18 amino acids. V lost 0 bases and J lost 0; bases outside the gene matches: 9. Germline assignment: CDR1 SGDLS and CDR2 YYNGEE. The CDR3 nucleotides read TGTGCCAGCAGCGTAGAGTGGGCGGGAGGCGTTAGCACAGATACGCAGTATTTT. It specifies CASSVEWAGGVSTDTQYF.

The chain uses TRBV28 and TRBJ2-5, with D tentatively TRBD1 or TRBD2 (6 bases each). Per germline, CDR1 MDHEN and CDR2 SYDVKM. V was cut by 6 bases and J by 1 base, with 21 bases left in between. The CDR3 is 17 residues long. CDR3 sequence: CASSPLRGHVGQETQYF. The CDR3 nucleotides are TGTGCCAGCAGCCCCCTACGGGGGCATGTGGGCCAAGAGACCCAGTACTTC.

This chain links TRBV7-8 with TRBJ1-5; 7 bases map to TRBD1. With 5 bases clipped from V and 3 bases from J, the junction kept 10 bases outside the gene matches. The CDR3 loop spans 16 amino acids. The germline CDR1 and CDR2 sequences are SGHVS and FQNEAQ. The CDR3, as DNA: TGTGCCAGCAGCATTTATGTAGGGACAGACAATCAGCCCCAGCATTTT. Translation gives CASSIYVGTDNQPQHF.

The V gene is TRBV6-4, the J gene TRBJ2-6, with D hard to call. Trimming removed 5 bases at V and 0 bases at J, with 2 bases between. CDR3 length: 13 amino acids. Germline V gene lookup returns CDR1 MRHNA and CDR2 SNTAGT. CDR3 amino acids: CASSRSGANVLTF. In DNA, the CDR3 is TGTGCCAGCAGTCGCTCTGGGGCCAACGTCCTGACTTTC.

J is TRBJ1-2 and V is TRBV11-3, with 7 bases aligning to TRBD1. The CDR3 covers 15 residues. V was pared by 0 bases and J by 3 bases, with 4 bases of the junction left unmatched. Germline V lookup: CDR1 SGHNT, CDR2 YENEEA. CDR3 in amino acids: CASSLEGQLDYGYTF. The CDR3 bases are TGTGCCAGCAGCTTAGAGGGACAGCTAGACTATGGCTACACCTTC.

The J gene is TRBJ2-3, the V gene TRBV29-1; D is ambiguous. The CDR3 consists of 12 residues. With 3 bases removed from V and 2 bases from J, the gap between germline ends came to 6 bases. The germline V gene has CDR1 SQVTM and CDR2 ANQGSEA. The CDR3 reads CSVDSPTDTQYF. CDR3 DNA sequence: TGCAGCGTTGATTCACCCACAGATACGCAGTATTTT.

With respect to this clone: Other DNA sequences of this sample code for an identical CDR3. DNA of the CDR3: TGTGCCAGCAGCTTGGCCATGAGCACAGATACGCAGTATTTT. Protein product: CASSLAMSTDTQYF. The chain combines TRBV5-4 with TRBJ2-3; the D is unclear. The V end was cut by 0 bases, the J end by 0 bases, with 5 bases between. The germline gives CDR1 SGHNT, CDR2 YYREEE (reference sequence). The CDR3 contains 14 residues.

This clone was detected once. The chain combines TRBV27 with TRBJ2-7, with 7 bases matching TRBD1. Germline-derived CDR1 and CDR2 are MNHEY and SMNVEV (reference sequence). V dropped 5 bases and J dropped 6; count of bases not matched to a gene: 13. This CDR3 spans 15 amino acids. CDR3 bases: TGTGCCAGCAGTACCCATGGGACAGTTTTCGGCGAGCAGTACTTC. This sequence encodes CASSTHGTVFGEQYF.

The rearrangement links TRBV10-1 to TRBJ2-2, with D maybe TRBD1 (5 bases). Germline CDR1 is WNHNN and CDR2 is SYGVQD (reference sequence). The V end lost 8 bases, the J end lost 0 bases, and 10 bases lay between the germline ends. The CDR3 runs to 14 residues. The CDR3 region has the DNA TGCGCCAGCGGCCCGACAGCGAACACCGGGGAGCTGTTTTTT. Encoded protein: CASGPTANTGELFF.